These T cell receptor beta chains were read from a single sample in a study of shared clonotypes between healthy human individuals. The table came from immunoSEQ multiplex PCR; TCRdb's copy has only in-frame clones and leaves some out. The sample has 2 million to 2.5 million clones, under 95% seen once. Sample: naive CD4+ T cells from PBMCs. The receptor set was obtained from a man aged 18 to 30 in good health. Some clones in this sample may be carry-over from other donors' samples. CDR3s include the opening cysteine and the closing phenylalanine or tryptophan. The D gene is left open where the match is weak. Clone size appears in some rows only: once, few, many, or a class for an expanded clone.

.	TRBJ1-5	TRBV5-1	.	TGCGCCAGCAGCTTGGACGGCACCTCCAATCAGCCCCAGCATTTT	CASSLDGTSNQPQHF
.	TRBJ1-1	TRBV28	.	TGTGCCAGCAGTTCTGGCGACACGGACATGACAGTAGGAGCTTTCTTT	CASSSGDTDMTVGAFF
TRBD1	TRBJ1-4	TRBV15	.	TGTGCCACCAGCACGGGACAGGGGGTCCGGAATGAAAAACTGTTTTTT	CATSTGQGVRNEKLFF
.	TRBJ1-2	TRBV18	.	TGTGCCAGCTCACCAGGCAGGGAGTATGGCTACACCTTC	CASSPGREYGYTF
.	TRBJ1-1	TRBV6-5	.	TGTGCCACCGTAGCGAACACTGAAGCTTTCTTT	CATVANTEAFF
.	TRBJ2-5	TRBV7-9	once	TGTGCCAGCAGCTTAGGGGTGGCGCCGCCCCAAGAGACCCAGTACTTC	CASSLGVAPPQETQYF
.	TRBJ1-4	TRBV28	.	TGTGCCAGCGAAAACCGGGGTGAAAAACTGTTTTTT	CASENRGEKLFF
TRBD1	TRBJ1-1	TRBV5-8	.	TGTGCCAGCAGCCCCAGACAGGGATCAGTCCCCTTGCTGAACACTGAAGCTTTCTTT	CASSPRQGSVPLLNTEAFF
.	TRBJ2-5	TRBV5-4	once	TGTGCCAGCAGCTTGCCGGGGGCCAGGGAGACCCAGTACTTC	CASSLPGARETQYF
TRBD1	TRBJ1-2	TRBV18	.	TGTGCCAGCTCACCGGGGACAGAAGCTAACTATGGCTACACCTTC	CASSPGTEANYGYTF
TRBD2	TRBJ2-5	TRBV28	.	TGTGCCAGCAGTTTAAGGGCGGGAGGGCAAGAGACCCAGTACTTC	CASSLRAGGQETQYF
TRBD2	TRBJ2-7	TRBV29-1	.	TGCAGCGTTGTACAACTAGCGGGTCGCTACGAGCAGTACTTC	CSVVQLAGRYEQYF
.	TRBJ2-7	TRBV7-9	.	TGTGCCAGCAGCCCGGGACCTAACTACTACGAGCAGTACTTC	CASSPGPNYYEQYF
TRBD2	TRBJ2-1	TRBV4-1	.	TGCGCCAGCAGCCCGACTAGCGCCTCCTACAATGAGCAGTTCTTC	CASSPTSASYNEQFF
.	TRBJ2-7	TRBV29-1	.	TGCAGCGTTGGGCCGAGCCAGTACGAGCAGTACTTC	CSVGPSQYEQYF
.	TRBJ1-5	TRBV21-1	.	TGTGCCAGCAGCGCGCAACAAAGAGTCGGGAGCAATCAGCCCCAGCATTTT	CASSAQQRVGSNQPQHF
TRBD1	TRBJ1-5	TRBV28	.	TGTGCCAGCAGTTTAATTGCCCGCGGGACAGGGGCCCCACACAATCAGCCCCAGCATTTT	CASSLIARGTGAPHNQPQHF
TRBD2	TRBJ2-1	TRBV29-1	.	TGCAGCGGGGCCCGACTAGCGGGATCCTACAATGAGCAGTTCTTC	CSGARLAGSYNEQFF
TRBD1	TRBJ2-7	TRBV7-8	.	TGTGCCAGCAGCCCCCCCGGGACAGGGTTTTCCGAGCAGTACTTC	CASSPPGTGFSEQYF
.	TRBJ2-1	TRBV7-9	.	TGTGCCAGCAGCCGAGGATCGTACAATGAGCAGTTCTTC	CASSRGSYNEQFF
.	TRBJ1-5	TRBV11-1	.	TGTGCCAGCAGCTTTGAGGCGCGTAAGTATAGCAATCAGCCCCAGCATTTT	CASSFEARKYSNQPQHF
.	TRBJ2-7	TRBV6-1	.	TGTGCCAGCAGTGTTGAGGGCCCCTACGAGCAGTACTTC	CASSVEGPYEQYF
TRBD1	TRBJ2-5	TRBV27	once	TGTGCCAGCACTCCAGGGGGCGCGATAGAGTGGCGGGAGACCCAGTACTTC	CASTPGGAIEWRETQYF
TRBD1	TRBJ1-1	TRBV6-5	.	TGTGCCAGCAGTTACTCGATGGGACAGGGGGGACCTGAAGCTTTCTTT	CASSYSMGQGGPEAFF
TRBD1	TRBJ2-7	TRBV18	.	TGTGCCAGCTCACCCCGACAGGGTTACGAGCAGTACTTC	CASSPRQGYEQYF
.	TRBJ1-2	TRBV6-5	.	TGTGCCAGCAGCCTTGACAGGTTCCTCAATGGCTACACCTTC	CASSLDRFLNGYTF
TRBD1	TRBJ2-2	TRBV14	.	TGTGCCAGCAGCCAAGGTCCGAGGACAGGGGTTGCCGGGGAGCTGTTTTTT	CASSQGPRTGVAGELFF
.	TRBJ2-5	TRBV28	.	TGTGCCAGCAGTGGCTGGCGCCAAGAGACCCAGTACTTC	CASSGWRQETQYF
TRBD2	TRBJ2-3	TRBV7-3	once	TGTGCCAGCAGCTCCGGGAGGGGGTTGAGCACAGATACGCAGTATTTT	CASSSGRGLSTDTQYF
TRBD2	TRBJ2-1	TRBV6-6	.	TGTGCCAGCAGTCAAGGACTAGCGGAACAGTTCTTC	CASSQGLAEQFF
TRBD1	TRBJ2-5	TRBV27	.	TGTGCCAGCACCTTAAAAGGGACAGGGGGCGAAAAGACCCAGTACTTC	CASTLKGTGGEKTQYF
TRBD2	TRBJ2-1	TRBV7-6	once	TGTGCCAGCAGCCGGGGGGATGAGCAGTTCTTC	CASSRGDEQFF
TRBD1	TRBJ1-2	TRBV7-2	.	TGTGCCAGCAGCCCGAGGGGACAGGGGGCCGGGTCTGACTATGGCTACACCTTC	CASSPRGQGAGSDYGYTF
.	TRBJ2-3	TRBV30	.	TGTGCCTGGAACGTGGATCTGACCACAGATACGCAGTATTTT	CAWNVDLTTDTQYF
.	TRBJ2-7	TRBV4-2	.	TGTGCCAGCAGCCAAGAATATAAGTGGCGAGCGGGTCGGGACGAGCAGTACTTC	CASSQEYKWRAGRDEQYF
.	TRBJ1-2	TRBV6-5	few	TGTGCCAGCAGTTCGGGGGCCGGGGTGGTCTATGGCTACACCTTC	CASSSGAGVVYGYTF
.	TRBJ2-5	TRBV30	.	TGTGCCTGGAGCCGGATTAGGGGAGAGACCCAGTACTTC	CAWSRIRGETQYF
TRBD1	TRBJ1-2	TRBV30	.	TGTGCCTGGTCCCCGGGACAGGGACGTGTCACCTTC	CAWSPGQGRVTF
TRBD2	TRBJ2-7	TRBV6-6	.	TGTGCCAGCAACTCGCCGGGGAGGGCGGCCGACGAGCAGTACTTC	CASNSPGRAADEQYF
TRBD1	TRBJ2-7	TRBV5-1	.	TGCGCCAGCAGCGGAGGCCGGGACAGAGCCTACGAGCAGTACTTC	CASSGGRDRAYEQYF